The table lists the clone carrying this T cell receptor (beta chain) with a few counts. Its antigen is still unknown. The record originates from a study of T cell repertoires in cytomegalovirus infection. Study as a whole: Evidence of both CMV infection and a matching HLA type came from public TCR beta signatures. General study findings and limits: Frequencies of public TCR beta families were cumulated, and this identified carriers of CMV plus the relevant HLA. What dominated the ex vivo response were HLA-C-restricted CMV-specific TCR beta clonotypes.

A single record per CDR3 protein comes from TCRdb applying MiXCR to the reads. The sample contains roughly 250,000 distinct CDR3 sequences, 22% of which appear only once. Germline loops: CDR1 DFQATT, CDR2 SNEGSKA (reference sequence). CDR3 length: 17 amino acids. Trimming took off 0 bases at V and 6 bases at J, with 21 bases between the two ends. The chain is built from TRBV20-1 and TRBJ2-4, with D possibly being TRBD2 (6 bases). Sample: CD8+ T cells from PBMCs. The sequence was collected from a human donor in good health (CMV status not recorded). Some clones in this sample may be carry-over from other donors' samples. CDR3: CSARDRVAGTRGNIQYF. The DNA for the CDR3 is TGCAGTGCTAGAGATAGGGTCGCGGGGACGAGGGGAAACATTCAGTACTTC.